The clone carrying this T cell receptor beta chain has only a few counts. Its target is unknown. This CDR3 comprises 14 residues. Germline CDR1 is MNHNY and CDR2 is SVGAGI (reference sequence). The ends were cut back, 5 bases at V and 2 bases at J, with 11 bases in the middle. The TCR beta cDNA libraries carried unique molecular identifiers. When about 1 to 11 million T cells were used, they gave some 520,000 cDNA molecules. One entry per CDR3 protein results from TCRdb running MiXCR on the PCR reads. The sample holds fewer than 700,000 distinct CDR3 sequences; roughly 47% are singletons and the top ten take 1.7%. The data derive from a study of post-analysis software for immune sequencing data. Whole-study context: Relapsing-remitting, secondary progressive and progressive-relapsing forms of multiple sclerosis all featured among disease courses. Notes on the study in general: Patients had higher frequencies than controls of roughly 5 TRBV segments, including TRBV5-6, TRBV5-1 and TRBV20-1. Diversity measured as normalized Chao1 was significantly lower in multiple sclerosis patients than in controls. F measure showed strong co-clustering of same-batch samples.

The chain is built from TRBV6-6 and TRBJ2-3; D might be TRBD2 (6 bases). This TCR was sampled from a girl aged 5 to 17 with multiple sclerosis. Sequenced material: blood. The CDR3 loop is CASSQIADTDTQYF. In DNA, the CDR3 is TGTGCCAGCAGTCAGATAGCGGACACAGATACGCAGTATTTT.